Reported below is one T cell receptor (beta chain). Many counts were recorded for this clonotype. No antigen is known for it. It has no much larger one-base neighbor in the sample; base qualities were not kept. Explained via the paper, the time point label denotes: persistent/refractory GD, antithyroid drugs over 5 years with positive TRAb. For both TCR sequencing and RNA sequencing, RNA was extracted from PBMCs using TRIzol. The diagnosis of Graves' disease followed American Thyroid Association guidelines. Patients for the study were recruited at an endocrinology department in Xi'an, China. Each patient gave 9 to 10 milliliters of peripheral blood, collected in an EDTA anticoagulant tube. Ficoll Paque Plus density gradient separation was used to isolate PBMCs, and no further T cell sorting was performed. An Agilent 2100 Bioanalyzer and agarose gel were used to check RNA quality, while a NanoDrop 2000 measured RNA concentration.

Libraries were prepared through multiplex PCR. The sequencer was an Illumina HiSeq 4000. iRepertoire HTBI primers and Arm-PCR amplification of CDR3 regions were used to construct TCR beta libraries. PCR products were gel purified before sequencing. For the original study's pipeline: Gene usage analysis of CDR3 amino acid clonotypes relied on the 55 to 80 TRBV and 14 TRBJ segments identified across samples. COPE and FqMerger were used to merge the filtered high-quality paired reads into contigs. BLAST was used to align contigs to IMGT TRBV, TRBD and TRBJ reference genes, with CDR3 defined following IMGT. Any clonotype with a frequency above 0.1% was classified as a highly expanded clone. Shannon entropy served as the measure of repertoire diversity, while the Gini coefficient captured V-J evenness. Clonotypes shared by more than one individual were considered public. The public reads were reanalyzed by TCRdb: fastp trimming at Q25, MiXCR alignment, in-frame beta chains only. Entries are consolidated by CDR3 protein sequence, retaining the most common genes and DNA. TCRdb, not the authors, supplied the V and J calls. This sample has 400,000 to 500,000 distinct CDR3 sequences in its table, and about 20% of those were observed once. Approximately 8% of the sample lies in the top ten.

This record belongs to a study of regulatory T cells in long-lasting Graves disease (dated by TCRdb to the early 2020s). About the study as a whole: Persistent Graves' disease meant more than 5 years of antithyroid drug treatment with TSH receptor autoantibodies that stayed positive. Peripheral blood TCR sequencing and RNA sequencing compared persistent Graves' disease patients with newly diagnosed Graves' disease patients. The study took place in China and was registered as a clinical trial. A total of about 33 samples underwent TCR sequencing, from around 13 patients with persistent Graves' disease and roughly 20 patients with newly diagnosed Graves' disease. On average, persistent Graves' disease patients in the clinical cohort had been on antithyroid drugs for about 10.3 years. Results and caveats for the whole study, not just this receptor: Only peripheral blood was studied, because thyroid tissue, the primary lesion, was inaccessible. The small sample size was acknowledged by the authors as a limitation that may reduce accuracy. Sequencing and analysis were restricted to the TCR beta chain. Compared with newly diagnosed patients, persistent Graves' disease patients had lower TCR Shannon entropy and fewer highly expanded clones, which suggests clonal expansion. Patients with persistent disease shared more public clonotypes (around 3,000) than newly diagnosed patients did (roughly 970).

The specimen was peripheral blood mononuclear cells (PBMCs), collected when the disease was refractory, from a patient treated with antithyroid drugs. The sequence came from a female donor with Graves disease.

The CDR3 here reads CASSLFVPGLQNTEAFF. The DNA is TGTGCCAGCAGCTTATTCGTACCAGGGCTCCAGAACACTGAAGCTTTCTTT. The chain is encoded by TRBV7-3 joined to TRBJ1-1; the D segment could be TRBD1, given 5 matching bases. The CDR3 runs 17 amino acids, cysteine and phenylalanine included. This entry keeps only the CDR3 DNA: 51 bases, framed from base 1. Deletion took 2 bases off V and 1 base off J, with a span of 17 bases between the germline ends. The germline V gene yields SGHTA for CDR1 and FQGTGA for CDR2.